Below are 31 T cell receptor beta chains sequenced from a single sample in a study of cytomegalovirus exposure and HLA in healthy donors. With 60 Vbeta and 13 Jbeta primers, the PCR was carried out. Profiled with immunoSEQ multiplex PCR; TCRdb holds only in-frame clones, not every one. The data show about 250,000 clones, 85% seen once. Sample: PBMCs. These TCRs come from a girl aged 2-10 years in good health and CMV-seronegative.

This clone has just a few counts. The chain employs TRBV18 and TRBJ2-4; a weak D match, TRBD1 (5 bases). The CDR3 is 15 residues long. CDR1 and CDR2 from the germline V gene are KGHSH and LQKENI. V was clipped by 2 bases and J by 7 bases, with 15 bases between them. The chain's CDR3 is CASSPGEGQGNIQYF. The CDR3 bases are TGTGCCAGCTCACCAGGTGAAGGACAAGGCAACATTCAGTACTTC.

The chain employs TRBV5-6 and TRBJ1-1, with D unresolved. Per germline, CDR1 SGHDT and CDR2 YYEEEE. Trimming removed 2 bases at V and 3 bases at J, with 2 bases between. This CDR3 is built from 11 residues. CDR3 in DNA: TGTGCCAGCAGCTTCTACACTGAAGCTTTCTTT. Protein: CASSFYTEAFF.

The table lists this clone with a count of one. The V call is TRBV12-5, the J call TRBJ2-2; D uncertain. Per germline, CDR1 LGHNT and CDR2 FRNRAP. The V gene lost 5 bases and the J gene lost 0 bases, with 4 bases spanning the gap. This CDR3 has 13 residues. CDR3: CASGPTNTGELFF. DNA of the CDR3: TGTGCTAGTGGTCCTACGAACACCGGGGAGCTGTTTTTT.

In this sample, this clone turned up once. The rearrangement links TRBV7-8 to TRBJ1-6; 7 bases line up with TRBD1. After removal of 3 bases from V and 11 bases from J, the junction contained 7 bases not matched to a gene. From germline, CDR1 is SGHVS and CDR2 FQNEAQ. CDR3 length equals 14 residues. Written as DNA, the CDR3 is TGTGCCAGCAGCTTCGACAGGGTTCAGGCACCCCTCCACTTT. Translating gives CASSFDRVQAPLHF.

The chain combines TRBV6-6 with TRBJ2-1, with 10 bases matching TRBD2. Germline assignment: CDR1 MNHNY and CDR2 SVGAGI (reference sequence). This CDR3 region has 16 residues. Trimming removed 6 bases from V and 6 bases from J; junction bases left unmatched: 11. The CDR3 reads CASRFLSGGARNEQFF. CDR3 nucleotides: TGTGCCAGCAGATTTCTCAGCGGGGGGGCCCGCAATGAGCAGTTCTTC.

This clone was counted once. This chain links TRBV30 with TRBJ1-1; a possible D gene is TRBD1 (6 bases). The CDR3 extends over 14 amino acids. CDR1 and CDR2 (germline): GTSNPN, SVGIG (reference sequence). Trimming took off 1 base at V and 1 base at J, with 10 bases between the two ends. DNA for the CDR3: TGTGCCTGGAGTGGGCAGGGGCGGAACACTGAAGCTTTCTTT. Residues: CAWSGQGRNTEAFF.

This clone turned up a few times. CDR3 DNA: TGTGCCAGCAGCCAAGCCCCAGTCCTCGACAGGGAAGTCGGAAACACCATATATTTT. It translates to CASSQAPVLDREVGNTIYF. The V gene is TRBV4-2, the J gene TRBJ1-3; 7 positions match TRBD1. V trimming: 1 base; J trimming: 4 bases; junction bases outside the gene matches: 16. The germline V gene has CDR1 LGHNA and CDR2 YNFKEQ. The CDR3 consists of 19 residues.

The gene calls are TRBV6-5 and TRBJ1-5, with D unresolved. CDR3 size: 14 residues. Germline CDR1 MNHEY, CDR2 SVGAGI. Trimming stripped 2 bases from V and 0 bases from J, with 5 bases between. The CDR3 protein is CASSYRSSNQPQHF. CDR3 sequence (DNA): TGTGCCAGCAGTTACCGGTCTAGCAATCAGCCCCAGCATTTT.

The rearrangement uses TRBV7-6 and TRBJ2-1; 10 bases fit TRBD2. Germline V gene sequence: CDR1 SGHVS, CDR2 FNYEAQ. This CDR3 has 15 residues. With 2 bases clipped from V and 3 bases from J, the junction kept 1 base outside the gene matches. The CDR3 DNA sequence: TGTGCCAGCAGCTTAAGACTAGCGGGCTACAATGAGCAGTTCTTC. Amino acids: CASSLRLAGYNEQFF.

The chain recombines TRBV19 with TRBJ2-5; 10 nucleotides match TRBD1. With 1 base clipped from V and 6 bases from J, the junction kept 5 bases outside the gene matches. Germline CDR1 and CDR2: LNHDA and SQIVND (reference sequence). The CDR3 totals 15 residues. This CDR3 is CASSIAWGQGKTQYF. CDR3 coding DNA: TGTGCCAGTAGTATAGCGTGGGGACAGGGGAAGACCCAGTACTTC.

This rearrangement joins TRBV15 to TRBJ2-7, with TRBD1 matching over 9 bases. CDR3 length: 16 amino acids. Trimming at V came to 1 base and at J to 2 bases, leaving 6 bases not matched to a gene. From germline, CDR1 is LNHNV and CDR2 YYDKDF (reference sequence). The CDR3 is CATSRAGQGSAYEQYF. DNA for the CDR3: TGTGCCACCAGCAGAGCGGGACAGGGATCAGCCTACGAGCAGTACTTC.

The chain combines TRBV7-6 with TRBJ2-1; possibly TRBD1 for D (6 bases). The CDR3 runs to 15 residues. V dropped 2 bases and J dropped 6 bases, with 14 bases sitting between them. Germline V gene data show CDR1 as SGHVS and CDR2 as FNYEAQ. The CDR3 nucleotides are TGTGCCAGCAGCTTAAGGAGACAGGTCTCCAATGAGCAGTTCTTC. It is translated as CASSLRRQVSNEQFF.

The rearrangement links TRBV7-3 to TRBJ2-1; 8 bases map to TRBD1. CDR1 is SGHTA, CDR2 FQGTGA, per germline. The CDR3 sequence is 13 residues long. The J segment lost 10 bases and the V segment lost 5 bases, leaving 7 bases of the junction unmatched. The CDR3 loop is CASSIQGAGEQFF. The CDR3 DNA is TGTGCCAGCAGCATTCAGGGGGCGGGGGAGCAGTTCTTC.

The rearrangement uses TRBV19 and TRBJ1-4, with a weak D call TRBD1 (6 bases). This CDR3 is built from 15 residues. CDR1 is LNHDA and CDR2 is SQIVND in the germline V gene (reference sequence). V was trimmed by 4 bases and J by 8 bases, leaving 17 bases between them. CDR3 sequence reads: CASSNQQGREEKLFF. The CDR3 DNA sequence: TGTGCCAGTAGTAACCAACAGGGTAGGGAGGAAAAACTGTTTTTT.

The chain has TRBV29-1 and TRBJ2-1, with 8 bases matching TRBD2. Germline trimming cut 2 bases from V and 2 bases from J; bases unmatched to any gene: 11. Germline V gene sequence: CDR1 SQVTM, CDR2 ANQGSEA. The CDR3 loop spans 17 amino acids. The CDR3 here is CSVERFVSGRPYNEQFF. The CDR3 nucleotides read TGCAGCGTTGAAAGATTCGTGAGCGGGAGACCCTACAATGAGCAGTTCTTC.

The chain couples TRBV9 to TRBJ2-1, with 8 bases matching TRBD2. This CDR3 is built from 14 residues. Germline trimming cut 4 bases from V and 5 bases from J; bases unmatched to any gene: 5. The germline V gene has CDR1 SGDLS and CDR2 YYNGEE. In nucleotides, the CDR3 is TGTGCCAGCAGCCCGGGGGGGCTAAACAATGAGCAGTTCTTC. Its translation is CASSPGGLNNEQFF.

The V gene is TRBV30, the J gene TRBJ1-2; D is perhaps TRBD1 (6 bases). The CDR3 has 12 amino acids. Germline V CDR1 and CDR2: GTSNPN, SVGIG (reference sequence). The V and J ends lost 4 bases and 4 bases respectively, with 10 bases between them. CDR3 sequence reads: CAWNPGAYGYTF. CDR3 DNA sequence: TGTGCCTGGAACCCAGGGGCCTATGGCTACACCTTC.

The chain carries TRBV5-1 and TRBJ2-2; possible D gene TRBD2, 6 bases. The germline V and J ends were trimmed by 3 bases and 4 bases, with 13 bases remaining between them. This CDR3 comprises 15 residues. Germline-derived CDR1 and CDR2 are SGHRS and YFSETQ. The CDR3 DNA reads TGCGCCAGCAGCTCCGTTCTAGCGACCACCGGGGAGCTGTTTTTT. The encoded protein is CASSSVLATTGELFF.

Here the CDR3 DNA reads TGTGCCAGCTCCACAGGGATTGAAGCTTTCTTT. It specifies CASSTGIEAFF. The chain uses TRBV18 and TRBJ1-1, with a tentative D call TRBD1 (6 bases). This CDR3 spans 11 amino acids. V shed 6 bases and J shed 7 bases, with 9 bases lying between them. Looked up from germline, CDR1 is KGHSH and CDR2 is LQKENI.

The J gene is TRBJ1-5, the V gene TRBV29-1; a possible D gene is TRBD1 (6 bases). Deletions cut 7 bases from V and 0 bases from J, with 16 bases between. Germline-derived CDR1 and CDR2 are SQVTM and ANQGSEA. This CDR3 comprises 15 residues. CDR3 sequence (DNA): TGCAGCGCGGAGGACAGTGACAATAGCAATCAGCCCCAGCATTTT. It encodes CSAEDSDNSNQPQHF.

The rearrangement uses TRBV4-1 and TRBJ2-7; possible D gene TRBD2, 5 bases. The V gene lost 1 base and the J gene lost 6 bases, with 7 bases spanning the gap. The CDR3 spans 12 residues. The germline CDR1 and CDR2 sequences are MGHRA and YSYEKL. The CDR3 nucleotides read TGCGCCAGCAGCCAAGGCGGGCCCGAGCAGTACTTC. It yields the protein CASSQGGPEQYF.

The chain employs TRBV25-1 and TRBJ1-1; D gene unclear. The CDR3 is made up of 14 amino acids. Deletions cut 2 bases from V and 11 bases from J, with 18 bases between. Germline assignment: CDR1 MGHDK and CDR2 SYGVNS. In DNA form, the CDR3 reads TGTGCCAGCAGTGAAGCGGGCGGAGAGGGTCGGGCTTTCTTT. This codes for CASSEAGGEGRAFF. The complete variable domain, with remaining parts taken from reference TRBV25-1 and TRBJ1-1, reads EADIYQTPRYLVIGTGKKITLECSQTMGHDKMYWYQQDPGMELHLIHYSYGVNSTEKGDLSSESTVSRIRTEHFPLTLESARPSHTSQYLCASSEAGGEGRAFFGQGTRLTVV.

This clone showed up just once. This rearrangement joins TRBV30 to TRBJ2-5, with 7 bases matching TRBD2. The V segment lost 4 bases and the J segment 5 bases; nucleotides outside the gene matches: 10. The CDR3 is 14 amino acids. In germline, CDR1 is GTSNPN, CDR2 SVGIG (reference sequence). In DNA, the CDR3 is TGTGCCTGGACACGGGAGGTCCGGTGGGAGACCCAGTACTTC. It codes for CAWTREVRWETQYF. Using reference TRBV30 and TRBJ2-5 for the parts outside the CDR3, the full variable domain is SQTIHQWPATLVQPVGSPLSLECTVEGTSNPNLYWYRQAAGRGLQLLFYSVGIGQISSEVPQNLSASRPQDRQFILSSKKLLLSDSGFYLCAWTREVRWETQYFGPGTRLLVL.

The chain links TRBV5-4 to TRBJ2-3; no clear D gene. V was cut by 5 bases and J by 5 bases, with 9 bases left in between. The CDR3 length is 12 residues. From germline, CDR1 is SGHNT and CDR2 YYREEE (reference sequence). This CDR3 is CASSRDGDTQYF. In DNA, the CDR3 is TGTGCCAGCAGTCGAGATGGAGATACGCAGTATTTT.

This clone showed up just once. The chain has TRBV30 and TRBJ2-3; 8 nucleotides align to TRBD2. The V and J ends lost 3 bases and 1 base, in that order; junction bases with no gene match: 9. This CDR3 is 16 amino acids long. CDR1 is GTSNPN and CDR2 is SVGIG in the germline V gene (reference sequence). CDR3: CAWSDTLSGGTDTQYF. The CDR3 DNA follows: TGTGCCTGGAGCGACACCCTTAGCGGGGGCACAGATACGCAGTATTTT.

V is TRBV2 and J is TRBJ1-1; perhaps TRBD1 as D (6 bases). V dropped 3 bases and J dropped 5 bases, with 10 bases sitting between them. Germline V gene sequence: CDR1 SNHLY, CDR2 FYNNEI. The CDR3 totals 13 residues. This CDR3 reads CASSDNRVTEAFF. The DNA of the CDR3 is TGTGCCAGCAGTGATAACAGGGTAACTGAAGCTTTCTTT.

The rearrangement links TRBV6-5 to TRBJ1-5; D gene unclear. CDR1 is MNHEY, CDR2 SVGAGI, per germline. The CDR3 extends over 13 amino acids. V lost 5 bases and J 9 bases, leaving 14 bases between the germline ends. The CDR3 coding sequence is TGTGCCAGCAGTCTTTACCGGGTTGGGCCCCAGCATTTT. Its protein product is CASSLYRVGPQHF.

The V and J genes are TRBV15 and TRBJ1-3; a weak D match, TRBD1 (6 bases). Between the trimmed V and J ends, which lost 3 bases and 2 bases, there was a span of 11 bases. Germline V gene lookup returns CDR1 LNHNV and CDR2 YYDKDF (reference sequence). The CDR3 extends over 15 amino acids. The CDR3 region has the DNA TGTGCCACCAGCAGGGCTACAGGGACTGGAAACACCATATATTTT. It is translated as CATSRATGTGNTIYF. Complete variable domain (other parts from reference TRBV15 and TRBJ1-3): DAMVIQNPRYQVTQFGKPVTLSCSQTLNHNVMYWYQQKSSQAPKLLFHYYDKDFNNEADTPDNFQSRRPNTSFCFLDIRSPGLGDTAMYLCATSRATGTGNTIYFGEGSWLTVV.

This chain joins TRBV29-1 and TRBJ1-1; D not certain. CDR1 is SQVTM, CDR2 ANQGSEA, per germline. Trimming cost V 8 bases and J 6 bases, with 16 bases left between them. The CDR3 runs 12 residues. The CDR3: CSLVDWKAEAFF. The CDR3 DNA reads as TGCAGCCTCGTCGACTGGAAGGCTGAAGCTTTCTTT.

This clone was seen only once. The chain has TRBV7-9 and TRBJ2-2; 7 bases are a match to TRBD2. V lost 4 bases to trimming and J lost 4 bases; unmatched junction nucleotides: 12. Per germline, CDR1 SEHNR and CDR2 FQNEAQ (reference sequence). The CDR3 runs 17 residues. The CDR3 loop is CASSSIPLAAVTGELFF. CDR3 in DNA: TGTGCCAGCAGCTCCATTCCCCTAGCGGCTGTCACCGGGGAGCTGTTTTTT.

This clone was observed a few times. J is TRBJ2-7 and V is TRBV6-5; D ambiguous. The V end was cut by 2 bases, the J end by 4 bases, with 9 bases between. Germline V gene lookup returns CDR1 MNHEY and CDR2 SVGAGI. This CDR3 comprises 13 residues. CDR3 protein: CASSYHHQYEQYF. The DNA of the CDR3 is TGTGCCAGCAGTTACCACCATCAGTACGAGCAGTACTTC.